This note documents a single TCR beta chain sequence. Going by frequency, this clonotype is large (0.1 to 1%); no count is logged. Its recognized antigen is unknown. A commercial ELISA kit detecting HCMV-specific IgG in serum was used to determine HCMV serostatus. Ficoll density gradient centrifugation was used to isolate peripheral blood mononuclear cells from blood. The CDR3 numbers 15 residues from cysteine through phenylalanine. The entry carries no DNA sequence. The germline V gene supplies CDR1 SGDLS and CDR2 YYNGEE. Sequencing took place on an Illumina HiSeq 2000. TCR beta cDNA libraries were prepared using 5'RACE template switching, which introduced a universal primer site and unique molecular identifiers. Synthesis of cDNA was primed from the TCR beta constant segment and was followed by two consecutive PCR amplification steps. Per the original workflow: Reads were demultiplexed and grouped by UMI with MIGEC, and clonotypes were assembled and quantified with MiTCR. To exclude erroneous sequences, only TCR cDNA sequences supported by at least two reads were retained. The tcR package was used for downstream repertoire analysis, and clonotypes were matched between fractions using CDR3 nucleotide sequence together with V segment. VDJmatch was used to annotate antigen specificity against VDJdb, with one amino acid substitution in CDR3 allowed. Each entry corresponds to one CDR3 protein sequence from reads that TCRdb reprocessed, and DNA is not given. The V and J calls were not made by the authors but by TCRdb's processing. This sample's table carries approximately 170,000 distinct CDR3 sequences. The ten most abundant clones make up 20% to 25% of the sample.

The data were taken from a study of T cells expressing NK-cell markers (dated by TCRdb to the early 2020s). Notes on the research overall: About 8 donors provided sorted CD3+CD56+NKG2C+, CD3+CD56+NKG2C- and CD3+CD56-NKG2C+ T-cell subsets, whose TCR beta-chain repertoires were profiled. Seven of the eight sequenced donors were HCMV-seropositive and one was HCMV-seronegative. Randomly selected healthy volunteers, three men and five women, were used as the eight sequenced donors. Sequencing of the libraries produced 2 x 150 bp reads on Illumina HiSeq 2000/2500, MiSeq or NextSeq. General study outcomes and caveats: For six donors, the dominant CD3+CD56+NKG2C+ clonotypes were among the top 10 CD8+ clonotypes and accounted for about 1.0-7.0% of CD8+ T cells. Whether the expanded NKG2C-expressing T cell clones were specific for HCMV antigens was left unclear. Those dominant clonotypes were again the most abundant among CD3+CD56-NKG2C+ cells in a handful of donors, at about 28.3-65%.

Sequenced input: blood T cells: a sorted CD56 or NKG2C T cell subset, CD4+ or CD8+ T cells, or bulk PBMC T cells (not recorded which). This chain is built from TRBV9 and TRBJ1-3; TCRdb indicates TRBD1, and absent DNA this call remains unverified. This clonotype was sampled from a man aged 18-70 years in good health. The CDR3 region reads CASSGLRDRRDTIYF.